One T cell receptor beta chain is described in this entry. Its specificity is not known. The entry originates in a study of shared clonotypes between healthy human individuals. CDR3 length: 16 residues. Germline V CDR1 and CDR2: MGHRA, YSYEKL. The V gene end was trimmed by 0 bases and the J gene end by 4 bases; junction bases not matched to a gene: 5. Per the authors' pipeline: ImmunoSEQ junction-only sequences lacked quality scores, so their filtering differed. Assay used: immunoSEQ multiplex PCR; TCRdb lists only in-frame clones, some missing. That table is the source of V, J and clone size, and D and trimming were worked out from the DNA. This table holds approximately 2,000,000 clones, 85% to 95% found once. Broader study findings: In having few donors, the study represented limited genetic and exposure-history diversity. Naive subsets tended to show greater estimated richness than memory subsets. In the sorted subsets, rarefaction showed sequencing was incomplete despite large depth.

This sequence was found in a man in his late teens or twenties in good health. Some clones in this sample may be carry-over from other donors' samples. Sequenced sample: naive CD4+ T cells from PBMCs. Subset described: CD45RA+ positively selected. The chain joins TRBV4-1 to TRBJ1-3; TRBD1 matches at 8 bases. The CDR3 DNA reads as TGCGCCAGCAGCCAAGAGCGTCAGGGGGCAGGAAACACCATATATTTT. Translated: CASSQERQGAGNTIYF.